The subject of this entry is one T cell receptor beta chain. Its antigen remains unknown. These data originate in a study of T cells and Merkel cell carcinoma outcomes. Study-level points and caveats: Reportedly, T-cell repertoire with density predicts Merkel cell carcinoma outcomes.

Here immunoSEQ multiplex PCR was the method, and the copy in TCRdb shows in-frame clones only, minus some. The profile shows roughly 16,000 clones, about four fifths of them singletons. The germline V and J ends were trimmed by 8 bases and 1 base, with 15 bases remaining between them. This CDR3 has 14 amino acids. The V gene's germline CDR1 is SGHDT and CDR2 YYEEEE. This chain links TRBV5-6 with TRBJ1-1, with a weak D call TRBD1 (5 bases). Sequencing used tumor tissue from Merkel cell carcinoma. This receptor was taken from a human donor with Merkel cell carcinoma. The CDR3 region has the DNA TGTGCCAGGCCCTGGTGGGGGAAGAACACTGAAGCTTTCTTT. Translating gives CARPWWGKNTEAFF. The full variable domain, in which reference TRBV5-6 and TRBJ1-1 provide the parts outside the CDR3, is DAGVTQSPTHLIKTRGQQVTLRCSPKSGHDTVSWYQQALGQGPQFIFQYYEEEERQRGNFPDRFSGHQFPNYSSELNVNALLLGDSALYLCARPWWGKNTEAFFGQGTRLTVV.